These T cell receptor beta chains were read from a single sample in a study of vaccination effects on CD4 cells after COVID-19. These TCRs' antigens remain unknown. Only in-frame clones appear in the TCRdb table, and some are missing; sequencing was by immunoSEQ multiplex PCR. Of 25,000 to 30,000 clones listed, 65% to 80% were seen once; the top ten hold about 9%. Sample: CD4+ T cells from PBMCs cultured with HCoV-NL63 spike peptides, taken after COVID-19 vaccination. Receptor source: a human donor who received a COVID-19 vaccine. Both conserved end residues are part of each CDR3. D genes are given only for firm matches. The size entry is marked missing in some rows and otherwise reads once, few, many or a size class.

clone_size	v_call	j_call	d_call	cdr3_nt	cdr3_aa
NA	TRBV19	TRBJ2-1	NA	TGTGCCAGTAGTATAGTTCGGTACAATGAGCAGTTCTTC	CASSIVRYNEQFF
NA	TRBV12-5	TRBJ2-5	TRBD1	TGTGCTAGTGGCCTAGGCGGACAGGGTGTCCAAGAGACCCAGTACTTC	CASGLGGQGVQETQYF
NA	TRBV20-1	TRBJ2-5	NA	TGCAGTGTGCCAGGAGAGACCCAGTACTTC	CSVPGETQYF
NA	TRBV14	TRBJ2-2	TRBD1	TGTGCCAGCAGCCGGGGACAGGGCTTTGGCTTCCTCACCGGGGAGCTGTTTTTT	CASSRGQGFGFLTGELFF
NA	TRBV19	TRBJ1-1	NA	TGTGCCAGTAGTTCAGGGTTGAACACTGAAGCTTTCTTT	CASSSGLNTEAFF
NA	TRBV6-5	TRBJ1-2	TRBD1	TGTGCCAGCAGGACGACAGGGGGCTATGGCTACACCTTC	CASRTTGGYGYTF
NA	TRBV11-3	TRBJ2-4	NA	TGTGCCAGCAGCTCAAGTCTTTCAGGCGGTAAGGAAAACATTCAGTACTTC	CASSSSLSGGKENIQYF
NA	TRBV27	TRBJ2-1	TRBD2	TGTGCCAGCAGTGCATCGGGACTAGCTTATCTAAGGTTCTTC	CASSASGLAYLRFF
few	TRBV3-1/TRBV3-2	TRBJ2-2	TRBD1	TGTGCCAGCAGGCATACCGGGACAGTGAACACCGGGGAGCTGTTTTTT	CASRHTGTVNTGELFF
NA	TRBV3-1/TRBV3-2	TRBJ2-7	TRBD2	TGTGCCAGCAGCTTAGCGGGGGGGCCTTTCGAGCAGTACTTC	CASSLAGGPFEQYF
NA	TRBV13	TRBJ1-2	NA	TGTGCCAGCAGCTTATATCGTCCCGTTCCACATGGCTACACCTTC	CASSLYRPVPHGYTF
NA	TRBV9	TRBJ2-5	NA	TGTGCCAGCAGCGTAGCTGTGGGCAGCCAAGAGACCCAGTACTTC	CASSVAVGSQETQYF
NA	TRBV19	TRBJ1-2	NA	TGTGCCAGTAGGAGACAGGAGACTAACTATGGCTACACCTTC	CASRRQETNYGYTF
NA	TRBV4-1	TRBJ2-1	TRBD2	TGCGCCAGCAGCCAAACCCGCGGGGGGGTGTACAATGAGCAGTTCTTC	CASSQTRGGVYNEQFF
few	TRBV20-1	TRBJ1-2	NA	TGCAGTTCCGGACAGGGCTACACCTTC	CSSGQGYTF
medium-sized	TRBV12-5	TRBJ1-2	TRBD1	TGTGCTAGTGGCCCCGGGACAGGGGCGGCCTACACCTTC	CASGPGTGAAYTF
NA	TRBV29-1	TRBJ2-7	TRBD2	TGCAGCGGGAACACTAGCGGGGAGGACGAGCAGTACTTC	CSGNTSGEDEQYF
few	TRBV2	TRBJ1-5	NA	TGTGCCAGCAGTGTAGAGGGGCATAGCAATCAGCCCCAGCATTTT	CASSVEGHSNQPQHF
NA	TRBV5-4	TRBJ1-6	NA	TGTGCCAGCAGCCCAGGAGGCACAACAGTGATTAATTCACCCCTCCACTTT	CASSPGGTTVINSPLHF
NA	TRBV7-9	TRBJ2-1	NA	TGTGCCAGCAGCTTAGCGCTGCCGGGATTGCCCAATGAGCAGTTCTTC	CASSLALPGLPNEQFF
NA	TRBV19	TRBJ1-2	TRBD1	TGTGCCAGTAGTATTCCGACAGGGGGCGGATTAATAGCTGGCTACACCTTC	CASSIPTGGGLIAGYTF
NA	TRBV7-8	TRBJ1-6	TRBD1	TGTGCCAGCAGCCTAGGCAGGGGGCCTAATGATTCACCCCTCCACTTT	CASSLGRGPNDSPLHF
NA	TRBV3-1/TRBV3-2	TRBJ1-2	TRBD1	TGTGCCAGCAGCCAAGGGAATACAGGGGGAGGTGGCTACACCTTC	CASSQGNTGGGGYTF
few	TRBV11-3	TRBJ2-3	NA	TGTGCCAGCAGCTTAGCAGGGCGTGGTAGCACAGATACGCAGTATTTT	CASSLAGRGSTDTQYF
NA	TRBV2	TRBJ1-1	TRBD1	TGTGCCAGCGGACAGGAGTACACTGAAGCTTTCTTT	CASGQEYTEAFF
NA	TRBV18	TRBJ2-1	TRBD2	TGTGCCAGCTCACCAAGGGTAGCGGGACTATCCTACAATGAGCAGTTCTTC	CASSPRVAGLSYNEQFF
NA	TRBV5-1	TRBJ2-7	NA	TGCGCCAGCAGCCCCATGGGGCAGGGGTACGAGCAGTACTTC	CASSPMGQGYEQYF
NA	TRBV10-3	TRBJ1-1	NA	TGTGCCATCAGTGAAGAACAGAGGACTGAAGCTTTCTTT	CAISEEQRTEAFF
once	TRBV7-9	TRBJ1-2	TRBD1	TGTGCCAGCAGCGCATCAGGGGGCGCGTATGGCTACACCTTC	CASSASGGAYGYTF
NA	TRBV4-1	TRBJ1-1	NA	TGCGCCAGCAGCCAAGGGCCGGTGAACACTGAAGCTTTCTTT	CASSQGPVNTEAFF
few	TRBV4-1	TRBJ1-2	TRBD1	TGCGCCAGCAGCCAACCGGGCCGGGACAGGGGCCTCTATGGCTACACCTTC	CASSQPGRDRGLYGYTF
NA	TRBV4-2	TRBJ1-1	NA	TGTGCCAGCAGCCCGCCGGGGGGCACTGAAGCTTTCTTT	CASSPPGGTEAFF
once	TRBV9	TRBJ1-2	TRBD1	TGTGCCAGCAGCGTAGAGACAGGGGGAAGCTATGGCTACACCTTC	CASSVETGGSYGYTF
NA	TRBV5-1	TRBJ1-4	NA	TGCGCCAGCAGCTTGGGACACATTGAAAAACTGTTTTTT	CASSLGHIEKLFF
NA	TRBV10-2	TRBJ2-7	NA	TGCGCCAGCAGTGATGCGCGGGTCGCCGTAACCTACGAGCAGTACTTC	CASSDARVAVTYEQYF
few	TRBV5-4	TRBJ2-2	TRBD1	TGTGCCAGCAGCGTCGTCAGGGGGCGCATCACCGGGGAGCTGTTTTTT	CASSVVRGRITGELFF
NA	TRBV5-1	TRBJ2-6	NA	TGCGCCAGCAGCCCGGGGTCGTACTCTGGGGCCAACGTCCTGACTTTC	CASSPGSYSGANVLTF
once	TRBV19	TRBJ2-7	NA	TGTGCCAGTAGTATAGCGGGGTGGCGACTTCCCCGTTCCGAGCAGTACTTC	CASSIAGWRLPRSEQYF
NA	TRBV10-2	TRBJ1-5	NA	TGCGCCAGCAGTGAGGGCGGTAGCAATCAGCCCCAGCATTTT	CASSEGGSNQPQHF
NA	TRBV4-1	TRBJ1-2	TRBD1	TGCGCCAGCAGCCAAGTGGGAGGGACAGGGGTAACTACTAACTATGGCTACACCTTC	CASSQVGGTGVTTNYGYTF
NA	TRBV10-1	TRBJ2-5	TRBD2	TGCGCCAGTGGTACTAGCGGGGGCCAAGAGACCCAGTACTTC	CASGTSGGQETQYF
NA	TRBV3-1/TRBV3-2	TRBJ1-4	TRBD1	TGTGCCAGCAGCCCCAGACAGGGGCGGGATGAAAAACTGTTTTTT	CASSPRQGRDEKLFF